This entry lists 28 T cell receptor beta chains sequenced from one sample in a study of graft-versus-host responses after intestinal transplantation. Graft samples were processed, releasing intraepithelial and lamina propria lymphocytes. Clones were sequenced by immunoSEQ multiplex PCR, and TCRdb holds only the in-frame ones, with some missing. Here the sample spans thousands of clones, over 60% being singletons. Sequences were derived from ileum tissue, sampled around 340 days after intestinal transplantation. The receptors here all came from a human patient who received an intestinal transplant, so some T cells may come from the graft donor.

This clone was observed a handful of times. CDR3 bases: TGCGCCAGCAGCTTGGGGCAGGGGACGAAGCAGTACTTC. It yields the protein CASSLGQGTKQYF. This chain connects TRBV5-1 to TRBJ2-7, with D possibly TRBD1 on 6 matching bases. The V gene's germline CDR1 is SGHRS and CDR2 YFSETQ. CDR3 length equals 13 residues. V lost 0 bases to trimming and J lost 8 bases, with 12 bases between them. The whole variable domain, remainder taken from reference TRBV5-1 and TRBJ2-7, is KAGVTQTPRYLIKTRGQQVTLSCSPISGHRSVSWYQQTPGQGLQFLFEYFSETQRNKGNFPGRFSGRQFSNSRSEMNVSTLELGDSALYLCASSLGQGTKQYFGPGTRLTVT.

In DNA, the CDR3 is TGTGCCAGCAGTTTAGGTGGGGCGGATACGCAGTATTTT. Translated, it gives CASSLGGADTQYF. The chain combines TRBV28 with TRBJ2-3; a possible D gene is TRBD1 (5 bases). The CDR3 sequence is 13 residues long. Trimming left V 2 bases short and J 6 bases short, with 9 bases between. Looked up from germline, CDR1 is MDHEN and CDR2 is SYDVKM.

CDR3 loop: CASSSTDRGNFYEQYF. The CDR3 bases are TGTGCCAGCAGCTCAACAGACAGGGGGAATTTCTACGAGCAGTACTTC. This chain links TRBV28 with TRBJ2-7, with 9 nucleotides matching TRBD1. V lost 6 bases and J lost 3; bases outside the gene matches: 12. This CDR3 is 16 amino acids long. Germline V gene sequence: CDR1 MDHEN, CDR2 SYDVKM.

The sample holds one count of this clone. The chain is built from TRBV7-8 and TRBJ1-3; D uncertain. V lost 2 bases to trimming and J lost 2 bases, with 7 bases between them. Per the germline V gene, CDR1 is SGHVS and CDR2 is FQNEAQ. This CDR3 contains 14 residues. CDR3 in DNA: TGTGCCAGCAGCTTAAGAGGGCCTGGAAACACCATATATTTT. Translating gives CASSLRGPGNTIYF. Full variable domain (outside the CDR3, taken from reference TRBV7-8 and TRBJ1-3): GAGVSQSPRYKVAKRGQDVALRCDPISGHVSLFWYQQALGQGPEFLTYFQNEAQLDKSGLPSDRFFAERPEGSVSTLKIQRTQQEDSAVYLCASSLRGPGNTIYFGEGSWLTVV.

The chain joins TRBV6-6 to TRBJ1-2; D is possibly TRBD1 (6 bases). The germline gives CDR1 MNHNY, CDR2 SVGAGI (reference sequence). The length of the CDR3 is 12 residues. Trimming left V 7 bases short and J 5 bases short, with 11 bases between. The CDR3 DNA follows: TGTGCCAGCACCCTCGGACAGTATGGCTACACCTTC. This sequence encodes CASTLGQYGYTF.

The chain uses TRBV6-1 and TRBJ2-1; D may be TRBD2 (5 bases). CDR1 and CDR2 (germline): MNHNS, SASEGT. The CDR3 is 14 residues long. Trimming pared 10 bases from V and 0 bases from J, leaving 13 bases between. The chain's CDR3 is CATEGVLSYNEQFF. CDR3 coding DNA: TGTGCCACCGAGGGCGTACTCTCCTACAATGAGCAGTTCTTC.

This chain connects TRBV4-1 to TRBJ1-5; a possible D gene is TRBD1 (6 bases). Germline CDR1 is MGHRA and CDR2 is YSYEKL. Trimming cost V 0 bases and J 8 bases, with 23 bases left between them. CDR3 length: 18 residues. Here the CDR3 reads CASSQETGKGGAIKPQHF. The CDR3 DNA sequence: TGCGCCAGCAGCCAAGAGACAGGCAAAGGGGGGGCAATCAAGCCCCAGCATTTT.

This rearrangement joins TRBV7-9 to TRBJ2-5, with TRBD1 matching 7 bases. J gave up 0 bases and V 1 base, and 2 bases lay outside the gene matches. CDR1 SEHNR and CDR2 FQNEAQ come from the germline V gene (reference sequence). This CDR3 spans 15 amino acids. This CDR3 is CASSLGTGNQETQYF. The CDR3 nucleotides read TGTGCCAGCAGCTTAGGGACAGGCAACCAAGAGACCCAGTACTTC. Full variable domain (missing parts from reference TRBV7-9 and TRBJ2-5): DTGVSQNPRHKITKRGQNVTFRCDPISEHNRLYWYRQTLGQGPEFLTYFQNEAQLEKSRLLSDRFSAERPKGSFSTLEIQRTEQGDSAMYLCASSLGTGNQETQYFGPGTRLLVL.

This chain joins TRBV15 and TRBJ2-5; D not certain. Germline V gene data show CDR1 as LNHNV and CDR2 as YYDKDF (reference sequence). The CDR3 is 15 amino acids. V dropped 0 bases and J dropped 5 bases, with 13 bases sitting between them. The CDR3 is CATSRDLSSAETQYF. DNA of the CDR3: TGTGCCACCAGCAGAGATCTTTCCAGCGCCGAGACCCAGTACTTC.

This clone turned up a few times. The V and J genes are TRBV5-5 and TRBJ1-3; D uncertain. Germline V gives CDR1 SGHKS, CDR2 YYEKEE (reference sequence). The CDR3 totals 16 residues. Deletions cut 0 bases from V and 2 bases from J, with 12 bases between. The CDR3 spells CASSLGSTTAGNTIYF. The CDR3 bases are TGTGCCAGCAGCTTGGGTTCGACAACGGCTGGAAACACCATATATTTT. Full variable domain (missing parts from reference TRBV5-5 and TRBJ1-3): DAGVTQSPTHLIKTRGQQVTLRCSPISGHKSVSWYQQVLGQGPQFIFQYYEKEERGRGNFPDRFSARQFPNYSSELNVNALLLGDSALYLCASSLGSTTAGNTIYFGEGSWLTVV.

This chain connects TRBV30 to TRBJ2-7; D not resolved. V lost 2 bases, J lost 3 bases, and 8 bases lay in between. Germline lookup yields CDR1 GTSNPN and CDR2 SVGIG (reference sequence). There are 12 residues in the CDR3. Here the CDR3 reads CAWSTGFYEQYF. The CDR3 DNA follows: TGTGCCTGGAGTACGGGTTTCTACGAGCAGTACTTC.

The chain joins TRBV6-4 to TRBJ2-1; 8 positions match TRBD2. Germline CDR1 is MRHNA and CDR2 is SNTAGT. V shed 4 bases and J 7 bases; nucleotides not matched to a gene: 6. This CDR3 has 14 residues. The CDR3 region is CASSVAGGENEQFF. The CDR3 bases are TGTGCCAGCAGTGTCGCGGGAGGTGAAAATGAGCAGTTCTTC.

The count of this clone is one. This chain uses TRBV28 with TRBJ2-1; 9 bases align to TRBD2. CDR1 MDHEN and CDR2 SYDVKM come from the germline V gene. CDR3 length: 15 amino acids. With 5 bases clipped from V and 6 bases from J, the junction kept 8 bases outside the gene matches. CDR3 residues: CASSPQGGRANEQFF. The CDR3 coding sequence is TGTGCCAGCAGTCCGCAGGGCGGGAGGGCCAATGAGCAGTTCTTC.

This sequence joins TRBV7-9 and TRBJ1-2, with D maybe TRBD1 (6 bases). This CDR3 has 16 residues. V lost 0 bases and J 4 bases, leaving 15 bases between the germline ends. The germline gives CDR1 SEHNR, CDR2 FQNEAQ (reference sequence). This CDR3 is CASSLASGAWGYGYTF. The CDR3 coding sequence is TGTGCCAGCAGCTTAGCCTCAGGGGCATGGGGCTATGGCTACACCTTC.

V is TRBV7-8 and J is TRBJ2-1; 8 bases fit TRBD2. From germline, CDR1 is SGHVS and CDR2 FQNEAQ. This CDR3 has 14 residues. V dropped 1 base and J dropped 9; count of bases not matched to a gene: 5. CDR3 amino acids: CASSLGGLAGEQFF. CDR3 DNA: TGTGCCAGCAGCTTAGGAGGACTAGCCGGTGAGCAGTTCTTC.

The chain links TRBV5-1 to TRBJ2-5; 9 bases are a match to TRBD1. V gave up 4 bases and J gave up 5 bases; unmatched junction bases: 12. This CDR3 is 16 amino acids long. Germline V lookup: CDR1 SGHRS, CDR2 YFSETQ. CDR3 protein: CASSQATGTGLETQYF. Written as DNA, the CDR3 is TGCGCCAGCAGCCAAGCAACCGGGACAGGGTTGGAGACCCAGTACTTC. Full variable domain (rest looked up from reference TRBV5-1 and TRBJ2-5): KAGVTQTPRYLIKTRGQQVTLSCSPISGHRSVSWYQQTPGQGLQFLFEYFSETQRNKGNFPGRFSGRQFSNSRSEMNVSTLELGDSALYLCASSQATGTGLETQYFGPGTRLLVL.

The V and J genes are TRBV6-1 and TRBJ1-3, with TRBD1 as a possible D gene (5 bases). CDR1 is MNHNS, CDR2 SASEGT, per germline. This CDR3 has 15 amino acids. V was clipped by 5 bases and J by 3 bases, with 14 bases between them. Here the CDR3 reads CASSFDSGIGNTIYF. The DNA of the CDR3 is TGTGCCAGCAGTTTCGACAGTGGAATTGGAAACACCATATATTTT.

The rearrangement uses TRBV28 and TRBJ2-1; D possibly corresponds to TRBD2 (6 bases). The CDR3 consists of 15 residues. CDR1 and CDR2 from the germline V gene are MDHEN and SYDVKM. Trimming left V 3 bases short and J 4 bases short, with 13 bases between. The CDR3 DNA reads TGTGCCAGCAGTTTGGAGGACTATGGTTACAATGAGCAGTTCTTC. Amino acid sequence: CASSLEDYGYNEQFF.

V and J are TRBV5-1 and TRBJ2-7; weak D call: TRBD1 (6 bases). Deletions cut 1 base from V and 5 bases from J, with 16 bases between. The CDR3 consists of 15 residues. Germline values: CDR1 SGHRS, CDR2 YFSETQ. CDR3 bases: TGCGCCAGCAGCTTGTTTGCCAGGGGTAGCGACGAGCAGTACTTC. Residues: CASSLFARGSDEQYF.

The V call is TRBV28, the J call TRBJ2-7; 9 nucleotides line up with TRBD1. CDR3 length equals 14 residues. Germline loops: CDR1 MDHEN, CDR2 SYDVKM. V shed 3 bases, J shed 6 bases, and the junction held 6 bases outside the gene matches. The CDR3 sequence: CASSFWGQGGEQYF. In nucleotides, the CDR3 is TGTGCCAGCAGTTTTTGGGGACAGGGAGGCGAGCAGTACTTC.

The J gene is TRBJ2-3, the V gene TRBV7-3; D is ambiguous. The germline CDR1 and CDR2 sequences are SGHTA and FQGTGA. The CDR3 consists of 13 residues. Trimming left V 5 bases short and J 2 bases short, with 8 bases between. Here the CDR3 reads CASSPPSTDTQYF. CDR3 bases: TGTGCCAGCAGCCCCCCCTCCACAGATACGCAGTATTTT.

About this clone: Distinct nucleotide sequences in the sample also encode this CDR3. The DNA of the CDR3 is TGCGCCAGCAGCCAAGGACAGGGCGCCTACGAGCAGTACTTC. It specifies CASSQGQGAYEQYF. This chain uses TRBV4-1 with TRBJ2-7; 7 bases agree with TRBD1. V trimming: 1 base; J trimming: 2 bases; junction bases outside the gene matches: 2. Germline values: CDR1 MGHRA, CDR2 YSYEKL. The CDR3 consists of 14 residues.

This clone was found a few times. The rearrangement links TRBV7-1 to TRBJ2-6; D may be TRBD1 (5 bases). Being an ORF, TRBV7-1 has a function that is uncertain. The CDR3 has 15 residues. Between the trimmed V and J ends, which lost 4 bases and 4 bases, there was a span of 11 bases. The CDR3 region has the DNA TGTGCCAGCAGCTTAGGGGCTACCGGGGCCAACGTCCTGACTTTC. It specifies CASSLGATGANVLTF.

The chain recombines TRBV6-5 with TRBJ2-2; TRBD2 agrees at 7 bases. Germline CDR1 reads MNHEY; CDR2 reads SVGAGI. The CDR3 is 15 residues long. J gave up 1 base and V 1 base, and 0 bases lay outside the gene matches. The CDR3 DNA reads as TGTGCCAGCAGTTACTGGGGGGGGAACACCGGGGAGCTGTTTTTT. This gives the protein CASSYWGGNTGELFF.

The chain carries TRBV27 and TRBJ2-1; 9 bases match TRBD2. The germline gives CDR1 MNHEY, CDR2 SMNVEV (reference sequence). This CDR3 spans 16 amino acids. The V and J ends lost 4 bases and 7 bases, in that order; junction bases with no gene match: 11. In nucleotides, the CDR3 is TGTGCCAGCAGTTGGTCCCTGCGGGGGGGAGGTAATGAGCAGTTCTTC. Its translation is CASSWSLRGGGNEQFF.

This clone is categorized as medium-sized. The chain recombines TRBV4-1 with TRBJ2-3; D ambiguous. The CDR3 consists of 18 residues. Trimming removed 0 bases at V and 1 base at J, with 17 bases between. Germline V lookup: CDR1 MGHRA, CDR2 YSYEKL. CDR3 region: CASSQDLGPPLGTDTQYF. CDR3 bases: TGCGCCAGCAGCCAAGATTTGGGCCCCCCTCTGGGCACAGATACGCAGTATTTT.

Only a few counts were recorded for this clone. J is TRBJ1-2 and V is TRBV23-1; perhaps TRBD1 as D (6 bases). TRBV23-1 is flagged as an ORF with uncertain function. Trimming took 7 bases from V and 0 from J, leaving 12 bases between them. The CDR3 length is 14 residues. CDR3 DNA sequence: TGCGCCAGCAAGAGGACAGCCACTAACTATGGCTACACCTTC. Protein sequence: CASKRTATNYGYTF.

The rearrangement links TRBV5-1 to TRBJ2-7; possible D gene TRBD1, 5 bases. CDR3 length equals 14 residues. Germline CDR1 reads SGHRS; CDR2 reads YFSETQ. V was shortened by 5 bases and J by 0 bases, with 12 bases between the two germline ends. CDR3 protein: CASSRLTASYEQYF. DNA for the CDR3: TGCGCCAGCAGTCGCCTGACAGCCTCCTACGAGCAGTACTTC.